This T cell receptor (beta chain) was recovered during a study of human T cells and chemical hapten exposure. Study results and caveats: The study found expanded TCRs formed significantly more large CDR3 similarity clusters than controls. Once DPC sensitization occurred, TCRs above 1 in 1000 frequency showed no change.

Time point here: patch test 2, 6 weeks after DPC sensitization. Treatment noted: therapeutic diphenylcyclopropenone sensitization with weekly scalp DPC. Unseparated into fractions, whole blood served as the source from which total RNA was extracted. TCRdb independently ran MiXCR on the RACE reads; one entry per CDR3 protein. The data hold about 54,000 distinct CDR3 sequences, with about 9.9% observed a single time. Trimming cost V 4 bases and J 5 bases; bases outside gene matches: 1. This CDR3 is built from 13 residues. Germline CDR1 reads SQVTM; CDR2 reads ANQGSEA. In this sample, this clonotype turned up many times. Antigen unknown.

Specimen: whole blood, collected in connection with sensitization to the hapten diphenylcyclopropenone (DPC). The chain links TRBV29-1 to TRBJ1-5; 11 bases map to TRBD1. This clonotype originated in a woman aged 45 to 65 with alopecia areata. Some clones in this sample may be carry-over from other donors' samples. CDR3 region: CSVAGQGDQPQHF. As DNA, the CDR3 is TGCAGCGTTGCGGGACAGGGGGATCAGCCCCAGCATTTT.